Given below is one T cell receptor (beta chain) in context. Only in-frame clones appear in the TCRdb table, and some are missing; sequencing was by immunoSEQ multiplex PCR. The sample has 52,000 or so clones, 75% to 80% seen once. The data are from a study of blood T cell repertoires in COVID-19. Germline V gene data show CDR1 as SGHKS and CDR2 as YYEKEE (reference sequence). The CDR3 has 15 amino acids. The V and J ends lost 4 bases and 0 bases respectively, with 14 bases between them. The V and J genes are TRBV5-5 and TRBJ2-7; maybe TRBD1 (6 bases). The source of this sequence is a man aged 50-60 years with active or convalescent COVID-19. The sample taken for sequencing was peripheral blood. The CDR3 DNA reads as TGTGCCAGCAGCCAACAGGGATTGGCCTCCTACGAGCAGTACTTC. Its protein is CASSQQGLASYEQYF.